Following are 13 T cell receptor beta chains from one sample sequenced in a study of vaccination and CD4 T cells after COVID-19. Their cognate antigens are unknown. Cultured CD4+ T cell DNA was sequenced using the Oncomine TCR Beta short-read assay. TCRdb used MiXCR to reprocess the PCR reads, holding one entry per CDR3 protein. The profile shows some 14,000 distinct CDR3 sequences, about 33% of them singletons. Stated treatment: roughly 10-day PBMC culture with coronavirus spike peptide pools or control peptides (ViraFEST assay). The sample consisted of cultured CD4+ T cells from blood. These receptors were collected from a human donor with COVID-19.

The chain has TRBV7-8 and TRBJ1-1; 7 nucleotides line up with TRBD1. Germline trimming cut 2 bases from V and 6 bases from J; bases unmatched to any gene: 12. CDR1 and CDR2 (germline): SGHVS, FQNEAQ. The CDR3 spans 16 residues. The CDR3 coding sequence is TGTGCCAGCAGCTTACTCTCTTGGACAGGCGGGTCTGAAGCTTTCTTT. Amino acid sequence: CASSLLSWTGGSEAFF.

Points on this clonotype: One junction end disagrees with the germline gene, perhaps due to a read error. V gene TRBV7-7 combines with J gene TRBJ2-1; TRBD1 agrees at 8 bases. Germline V lookup: CDR1 SSHAT, CDR2 FNYEAQ (reference sequence). The CDR3 totals 16 residues. The CDR3, as DNA: TGTGCTAGCAGCTTAGGGCAGGGGGCGCCCTACAATGAGCAGTTCTTC. Amino acids: CASSLGQGAPYNEQFF.

The CDR3 bases are TGCAGTGCTCTTAAGGACGCGCTAGATGAAGCTTTCTTT. Protein sequence: CSALKDALDEAFF. The chain recombines TRBV20-1 with TRBJ1-1, with unresolved D. Germline V CDR1 and CDR2: DFQATT, SNEGSKA (reference sequence). CDR3 length: 13 residues. V lost 5 bases, J lost 7 bases, and 17 bases lay in between.

This clonotype was found a few times. The V and J genes are TRBV7-2 and TRBJ1-6; D is unclear. The V gene's germline CDR1 is SGHTA and CDR2 FQGNSA. The length of the CDR3 is 12 residues. Trimming shortened V by 3 bases and J by 10 bases, and 7 bases separated the two germline ends. Here the CDR3 DNA reads TGTGCCAGCAGCTTTACTGACTCACCCCTCCACTTT. Translated: CASSFTDSPLHF.

This clonotype was seen only a few times. V usage is TRBV4-2 and J usage is TRBJ2-5, with 9 positions matching TRBD2. The germline V gene encodes CDR1 LGHNA and CDR2 YNFKEQ. V was pared by 5 bases and J by 5 bases, with 12 bases of the junction left unmatched. The CDR3 runs 16 residues. CDR3 loop: CASSSEVLAGWETQYF. CDR3 sequence (DNA): TGTGCCAGCAGCTCAGAAGTCCTAGCGGGGTGGGAGACCCAGTACTTC.

The chain has TRBV5-4 and TRBJ2-2, with 8 bases matching TRBD2. The J segment lost 5 bases and the V segment lost 4 bases, leaving 10 bases of the junction unmatched. The CDR3 length is 16 residues. Germline V gene lookup returns CDR1 SGHNT and CDR2 YYREEE (reference sequence). The CDR3 spells CASSTGGRGGTGELFF. DNA of the CDR3: TGTGCCAGCAGCACCGGTGGACGGGGGGGAACCGGGGAGCTGTTTTTT.

The rearrangement joins TRBV6-1 to TRBJ1-1, with 8 bases matching TRBD1. The CDR3 covers 13 residues. Looked up from germline, CDR1 is MNHNS and CDR2 is SASEGT. Trimming removed 5 bases from V and 5 bases from J; junction bases left unmatched: 4. The CDR3 sequence: CASSLRQGTEAFF. DNA for the CDR3: TGTGCCAGCAGTCTCCGACAGGGGACTGAAGCTTTCTTT.

The chain is built from TRBV19 and TRBJ1-5, with D perhaps matching TRBD1 (6 bases). This CDR3 spans 14 amino acids. Germline V lookup: CDR1 LNHDA, CDR2 SQIVND (reference sequence). V was pared by 7 bases and J by 5 bases, with 15 bases between. The CDR3 is CASTKGGNHQPQHF. CDR3 coding DNA: TGTGCCAGTACCAAGGGGGGTAATCATCAGCCCCAGCATTTT.

This clonotype was seen a handful of times. The CDR3 loop is CASRVFGTGYGGVETQYF. DNA for the CDR3: TGTGCCAGCAGGGTGTTCGGGACAGGGTACGGAGGGGTGGAGACCCAGTACTTC. The gene calls are TRBV2 and TRBJ2-5; 9 bases map to TRBD1. The ends lost 6 bases at V and 5 bases at J; junction bases unmatched: 19. CDR3 length: 18 residues. Germline-derived CDR1 and CDR2 are SNHLY and FYNNEI.

The rearrangement joins TRBV5-1 to TRBJ2-5, with 7 bases fitting TRBD2. V was clipped by 0 bases and J by 0 bases; unmatched bases: 5. This CDR3 is built from 16 residues. Germline CDR1 reads SGHRS; CDR2 reads YFSETQ. CDR3 sequence: CASSLAGTNNQETQYF. CDR3 nucleotides: TGCGCCAGCAGCTTGGCCGGGACTAACAACCAAGAGACCCAGTACTTC. Looking up the rest from reference TRBV5-1 and TRBJ2-5 gives the full variable domain: KAGVTQTPRYLIKTRGQQVTLSCSPISGHRSVSWYQQTPGQGLQFLFEYFSETQRNKGNFPGRFSGRQFSNSRSEMNVSTLELGDSALYLCASSLAGTNNQETQYFGPGTRLLVL.

This clonotype has more than one count but fewer than ten. The junction departs from the called germline gene at one end, perhaps through a read error. The chain couples TRBV6-2 or TRBV6-3 to TRBJ1-6; 7 positions match TRBD1. The CDR3 is made up of 20 amino acids. Per the germline V gene, CDR1 is MNHEY and CDR2 is SVGEGT. CDR3 nucleotide sequence: TGTGCCAGCGGAACACGGAAGGGCGTTGGCAGGGACAGTGATAACTCACCCCTCCACTTT. Residues: CASGTRKGVGRDSDNSPLHF.

The sample holds a few counts of this clonotype. V gene TRBV12-3 or TRBV12-4 combines with J gene TRBJ1-5, with D hard to call. The CDR3 is made up of 15 amino acids. V lost 0 bases, J lost 9 bases, and 15 bases lay in between. The DNA for the CDR3 is TGTGCCAGCAGTTTAGCCTCGGGATTTGCAGGGCCCCAGCATTTT. Translated, it gives CASSLASGFAGPQHF.

This clonotype turned up a few times. This chain links TRBV6-5 with TRBJ2-5, with D possibly matching TRBD2 (5 bases). This CDR3 spans 13 amino acids. V lost 6 bases and J 3 bases, leaving 11 bases between the germline ends. From germline, CDR1 is MNHEY and CDR2 SVGAGI. The CDR3 nucleotides read TGTGCCAGCAGGTTACTAGGGAAAGAGACCCAGTACTTC. This sequence encodes CASRLLGKETQYF.